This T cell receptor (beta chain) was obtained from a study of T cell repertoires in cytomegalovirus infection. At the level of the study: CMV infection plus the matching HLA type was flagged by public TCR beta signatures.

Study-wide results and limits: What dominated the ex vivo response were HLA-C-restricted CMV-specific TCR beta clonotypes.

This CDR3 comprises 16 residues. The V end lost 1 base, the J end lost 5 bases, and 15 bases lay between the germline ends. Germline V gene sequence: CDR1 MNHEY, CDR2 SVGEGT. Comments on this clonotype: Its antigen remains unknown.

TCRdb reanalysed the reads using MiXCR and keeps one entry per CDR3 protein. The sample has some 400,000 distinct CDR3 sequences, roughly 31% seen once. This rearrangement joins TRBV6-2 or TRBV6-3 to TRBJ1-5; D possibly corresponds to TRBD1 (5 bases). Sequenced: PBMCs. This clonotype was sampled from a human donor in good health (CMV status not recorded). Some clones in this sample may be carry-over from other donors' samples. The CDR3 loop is CASSYYRPARDQPQHF. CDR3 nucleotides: TGTGCCAGCAGTTACTACAGGCCAGCCCGGGATCAGCCCCAGCATTTT.